The 11 T cell receptor beta chains in this list originate from one sample, sequenced in a study of vaccination effects on CD4 cells after COVID-19. Sequencing was performed with immunoSEQ multiplex PCR; in TCRdb, only in-frame clones are kept and a portion is missing. The sample has some 69,000 clones, 74% seen once. No antigen is known for these receptors. Antigen-specific CD4+ T cells were expanded with viral peptide pools in the ViraFEST assay before sequencing. After roughly 9 days in culture, the CD4+ T cells were isolated. Either the BNT162b2 or mRNA-1273 vaccine was given to participants in two doses. The starting material was CD4+ T cells from PBMCs cultured with HCoV-229E spike peptides, obtained after COVID-19 vaccination. Every receptor here comes from a human donor who received a COVID-19 vaccine.

The chain combines TRBV3-1 (or the pseudogene TRBV3-2) with TRBJ2-3; D ambiguous. With 1 base removed from V and 8 bases from J, the gap between germline ends came to 4 bases. The CDR3 has 11 residues. Germline CDR1 reads LGHDT; CDR2 reads YNNKEL (reference sequence). The CDR3 region has the DNA TGTGCCAGCAGCCAAGGAGCTACGCAGTATTTT. It specifies CASSQGATQYF.

CDR3 sequence (DNA): TGTGCCAGTAGCACGACAGGGGGCTACCAGCCCCAGCATTTT. As protein: CASSTTGGYQPQHF. V gene TRBV19 combines with J gene TRBJ1-5, with 10 bases fitting TRBD1. CDR3 length: 14 residues. Germline CDR1 is LNHDA and CDR2 is SQIVND (reference sequence). V trimming: 6 bases; J trimming: 7 bases; junction bases outside the gene matches: 6.

This clone was seen more than once but under ten times. V and J are TRBV6-2 or TRBV6-3 and TRBJ1-1; the D is unclear. CDR3 length: 13 residues. V shed 6 bases and J shed 2 bases, with 10 bases lying between them. The germline V gene encodes CDR1 MNHEY and CDR2 SVGEGT. In nucleotides, the CDR3 is TGTGCCAGCAGCCCGGTCCTTAACACTGAAGCTTTCTTT. It encodes CASSPVLNTEAFF.

This clone was observed a handful of times. The V gene is TRBV19, the J gene TRBJ1-6, with TRBD1 identical over 9 bases. CDR3 length: 15 residues. From germline, CDR1 is LNHDA and CDR2 SQIVND (reference sequence). V lost 7 bases to trimming and J lost 7 bases; unmatched junction nucleotides: 8. DNA of the CDR3: TGTGCCAGTACTCCCGGGGACAGGGACAATTCACCCCTCCACTTT. Residues: CASTPGDRDNSPLHF.

This chain links TRBV6-2 or TRBV6-3 with TRBJ1-1; D ambiguous. The CDR3 is 12 amino acids. V dropped 4 bases and J dropped 7 bases, with 10 bases sitting between them. Germline CDR1 and CDR2: MNHEY and SVGEGT. The CDR3 DNA reads as TGTGCCAGCAGTTGGGGATCTAATGAAGCTTTCTTT. It is translated as CASSWGSNEAFF.

This chain uses TRBV6-5 with TRBJ1-2, with TRBD1 as a possible D gene (6 bases). V dropped 0 bases and J dropped 6 bases, with 8 bases sitting between them. Germline V gene sequence: CDR1 MNHEY, CDR2 SVGAGI. There are 13 residues in the CDR3. The CDR3 reads CASSYSGTNGYTF. The CDR3 DNA reads as TGTGCCAGCAGTTACTCAGGGACAAATGGCTACACCTTC.

V usage is TRBV18 and J usage is TRBJ2-5; tentatively, D is TRBD2 (6 bases). Germline V gene lookup returns CDR1 KGHSH and CDR2 LQKENI. Trimming took off 3 bases at V and 1 base at J, with 15 bases between the two ends. CDR3 length: 16 residues. The CDR3 here is CASSPDPAGVQETQYF. CDR3 DNA sequence: TGTGCCAGCTCACCCGACCCAGCGGGTGTCCAAGAGACCCAGTACTTC. Full variable domain (rest looked up from reference TRBV18 and TRBJ2-5): NAGVMQNPRHLVRRRGQEARLRCSPMKGHSHVYWYRQLPEEGLKFMVYLQKENIIDESGMPKERFSAEFPKEGPSILRIQQVVRGDSAAYFCASSPDPAGVQETQYFGPGTRLLVL.

V is TRBV18 and J is TRBJ1-6; weak D call: TRBD1 (6 bases). The CDR3 covers 15 residues. Trimming cost V 5 bases and J 8 bases, with 16 bases left between them. Germline V lookup: CDR1 KGHSH, CDR2 LQKENI. CDR3 loop: CASSGTPPGDSPLHF. The CDR3 DNA reads TGTGCCAGCTCAGGGACACCACCAGGAGATTCACCCCTCCACTTT. The full variable domain, completed using reference TRBV18 and TRBJ1-6, is NAGVMQNPRHLVRRRGQEARLRCSPMKGHSHVYWYRQLPEEGLKFMVYLQKENIIDESGMPKERFSAEFPKEGPSILRIQQVVRGDSAAYFCASSGTPPGDSPLHFGNGTRLTVT.

With regard to this clone: Within the sample, other DNA sequences also encode this same CDR3. J is TRBJ2-3 and V is TRBV7-3, with D perhaps assigned TRBD1 or TRBD2 (5 bases each). Germline-derived CDR1 and CDR2 are SGHTA and FQGTGA. V lost 4 bases and J lost 2, with 10 bases in between. The CDR3 is made up of 14 amino acids. The DNA of the CDR3 is TGTGCCAGCAGCTCTGGGACGGCCACAGATACGCAGTATTTT. Amino acids: CASSSGTATDTQYF.

The chain joins TRBV4-2 to TRBJ1-5, with a weak D call TRBD1 (6 bases). The ends were cut back, 7 bases at V and 0 bases at J, with 13 bases in the middle. The CDR3 is 15 amino acids. Germline V gives CDR1 LGHNA, CDR2 YNFKEQ. Here the CDR3 reads CASILQGHSNQPQHF. CDR3 sequence (DNA): TGTGCCAGCATCTTACAGGGTCATAGCAATCAGCCCCAGCATTTT.

This chain uses TRBV7-8 with TRBJ1-2, with a tentative D call TRBD1 (5 bases). The CDR3 has 16 residues. V lost 5 bases and J lost 0, with 16 bases in between. Germline V gives CDR1 SGHVS, CDR2 FQNEAQ. The DNA for the CDR3 is TGTGCCAGCAGCCGAATGGGTGGGGGAACTAACTATGGCTACACCTTC. This sequence encodes CASSRMGGGTNYGYTF.